This TCR beta chain was documented in a study of response to subunit inactivated influenza vaccine. Study-level points and caveats: Few new T cells, the authors suggested, are recruited by each seasonal influenza vaccination.

This clonotype was seen only a few times. Its antigen is unknown. J gave up 7 bases and V 3 bases, and 6 bases lay outside the gene matches. This CDR3 contains 15 residues. Germline loops: CDR1 KGHSH, CDR2 LQKENI. In TCRdb, the RT-PCR reads were re-called with MiXCR into one record per CDR3 protein. Here the sample spans over 400,000 distinct CDR3 sequences, approximately 9.9% being singletons. The clonotype was recovered from a man aged 45-65 years who received an inactivated influenza vaccine. V is TRBV18 and J is TRBJ1-4; TRBD1 aligns across 9 bases. Sequencing was performed on PBMCs from blood, taken 35 to 45 days after vaccination. CDR3 residues: CASSPLGQGVEKLFF. DNA for the CDR3: TGTGCCAGCTCACCGCTGGGACAGGGAGTTGAAAAACTGTTTTTT.